This is a list of T cell receptor beta chains from one sample in a study of T cells in Graves' hyperthyroidism and ophthalmopathy. TCRdb re-called the multiplex PCR reads through MiXCR, storing one row per CDR3 protein. The sample records some 600,000 distinct CDR3 sequences, about 15% being singletons. The sequenced material came from blood. Source of these receptors: a woman between 25 and 40 years old with Graves' hyperthyroidism that later progressed to Graves' ophthalmopathy. CDR3s include the opening cysteine and the closing phenylalanine or tryptophan. Each record gives: V gene, D gene, J gene, CDR3 protein. D genes are given only for firm matches.

v_call: TRBV27; d_call: .; j_call: TRBJ2-3; cdr3_aa: CASSNTLVSSDTQYF
v_call: TRBV10-3; d_call: .; j_call: TRBJ1-1; cdr3_aa: CAISGGLNTEAFF
v_call: TRBV20-1; d_call: .; j_call: TRBJ2-5; cdr3_aa: CSATPPLREETQYF
v_call: TRBV27; d_call: TRBD1; j_call: TRBJ2-1; cdr3_aa: CASSLSTGTGFDNEQFF
v_call: TRBV9; d_call: .; j_call: TRBJ2-6; cdr3_aa: CASSADPLYSGANVLTF
v_call: TRBV20-1; d_call: .; j_call: TRBJ1-2; cdr3_aa: CSARDLENNYGYTF
v_call: TRBV10-3; d_call: TRBD2; j_call: TRBJ2-1; cdr3_aa: CAIRGGLDVNEQFF
v_call: TRBV29-1; d_call: TRBD1; j_call: TRBJ1-2; cdr3_aa: CSVAGQVPGYTF
v_call: TRBV27; d_call: .; j_call: TRBJ2-1; cdr3_aa: CASRLTSSYNEQFF
v_call: TRBV12-3/TRBV12-4; d_call: .; j_call: TRBJ1-4; cdr3_aa: CASSFLRGRNMFF
v_call: TRBV20-1; d_call: .; j_call: TRBJ1-6; cdr3_aa: CSALERGVTHSPLHF
v_call: TRBV30; d_call: .; j_call: TRBJ2-3; cdr3_aa: CAWRVPSSTDTQYF
v_call: TRBV2; d_call: TRBD2; j_call: TRBJ2-2; cdr3_aa: CASSPRLAGPNTGELFF
v_call: TRBV7-2; d_call: TRBD2; j_call: TRBJ2-1; cdr3_aa: CASRVGLAGGPRNEQFF
v_call: TRBV9; d_call: .; j_call: TRBJ1-1; cdr3_aa: CASSVRAGGTEAFF
v_call: TRBV7-9; d_call: .; j_call: TRBJ1-1; cdr3_aa: CASSLRPAPEAFF
v_call: TRBV19; d_call: .; j_call: TRBJ1-1; cdr3_aa: CASSIGHVSGVNTEAFF
v_call: TRBV11-2; d_call: .; j_call: TRBJ2-7; cdr3_aa: CASSLGIRSEQYF
v_call: TRBV7-3; d_call: TRBD2; j_call: TRBJ2-1; cdr3_aa: CASSLVAGEYNEQFF
v_call: TRBV20-1; d_call: TRBD2; j_call: TRBJ2-3; cdr3_aa: CSAGGSGNSDTQYF
v_call: TRBV27; d_call: .; j_call: TRBJ1-2; cdr3_aa: CASRPRGYYGYTF
v_call: TRBV19; d_call: .; j_call: TRBJ1-1; cdr3_aa: CASTLGGGAAEAFF
v_call: TRBV2; d_call: TRBD2; j_call: TRBJ2-7; cdr3_aa: CTSSEGLAGRSSYEQYF
v_call: TRBV12-3/TRBV12-4; d_call: TRBD2; j_call: TRBJ2-3; cdr3_aa: CASRFLVAGGTDTQYF
v_call: TRBV7-2; d_call: TRBD1; j_call: TRBJ2-7; cdr3_aa: CASSPSSGTVSYEQYF
v_call: TRBV25-1; d_call: .; j_call: TRBJ2-7; cdr3_aa: CASSEGPPTYEQYF
v_call: TRBV20-1; d_call: .; j_call: TRBJ2-7; cdr3_aa: CSARDYGYEQYF
v_call: TRBV30; d_call: TRBD1; j_call: TRBJ1-2; cdr3_aa: CAWSVQGVGGYTF
v_call: TRBV5-1; d_call: TRBD2; j_call: TRBJ2-1; cdr3_aa: CASRRTSGSFNEQFF
v_call: TRBV7-9; d_call: .; j_call: TRBJ1-1; cdr3_aa: CASRPQQGLYTEAFF
v_call: TRBV7-2; d_call: TRBD2; j_call: TRBJ2-7; cdr3_aa: CASSSRGLTSGRAYEQYF
v_call: TRBV12-3/TRBV12-4; d_call: .; j_call: TRBJ1-1; cdr3_aa: CASSFKELNTEAFF
v_call: TRBV19; d_call: TRBD2; j_call: TRBJ2-1; cdr3_aa: CASSIEVAGVRNEQFF
v_call: TRBV30; d_call: .; j_call: TRBJ2-2; cdr3_aa: CAWRLPQGRAGELFF
v_call: TRBV27; d_call: .; j_call: TRBJ2-1; cdr3_aa: CASSFVAEGNNEQFF
v_call: TRBV19; d_call: .; j_call: TRBJ1-4; cdr3_aa: CASSIGGRFSTNEKLFF
v_call: TRBV28; d_call: .; j_call: TRBJ1-5; cdr3_aa: CASSYLGQTEPPQHF
v_call: TRBV27; d_call: TRBD1; j_call: TRBJ2-2; cdr3_aa: CASRPGTGGVGELFF
v_call: TRBV7-8; d_call: .; j_call: TRBJ2-2; cdr3_aa: CASSLDRLSGELFF
v_call: TRBV27; d_call: TRBD1; j_call: TRBJ1-2; cdr3_aa: CASSFNRGLGYTF
v_call: TRBV24-1; d_call: TRBD2; j_call: TRBJ2-1; cdr3_aa: CATSDQAGEQFF